This T cell receptor (beta chain) was retrieved from a study of cytomegalovirus exposure and HLA in healthy donors. Trimming cost V 4 bases and J 0 bases, with 5 bases left between them. Germline CDR1 reads SGHRS; CDR2 reads YFSETQ. The CDR3 is 13 amino acids. Amplification used 60 Vbeta primers and 13 Jbeta primers. This table comes from immunoSEQ multiplex PCR, and its TCRdb copy is limited to in-frame clones, with some not included. The profile shows about 140,000 clones, about 86% of them singletons. This rearrangement joins TRBV5-1 to TRBJ1-3; D is ambiguous. This receptor was obtained from a man aged 35-49 years in good health and CMV-seropositive. The sample was PBMCs. CDR3 sequence (DNA): TGCGCCAGCAGCGTCAGCTCTGGAAACACCATATATTTT. It yields the protein CASSVSSGNTIYF.